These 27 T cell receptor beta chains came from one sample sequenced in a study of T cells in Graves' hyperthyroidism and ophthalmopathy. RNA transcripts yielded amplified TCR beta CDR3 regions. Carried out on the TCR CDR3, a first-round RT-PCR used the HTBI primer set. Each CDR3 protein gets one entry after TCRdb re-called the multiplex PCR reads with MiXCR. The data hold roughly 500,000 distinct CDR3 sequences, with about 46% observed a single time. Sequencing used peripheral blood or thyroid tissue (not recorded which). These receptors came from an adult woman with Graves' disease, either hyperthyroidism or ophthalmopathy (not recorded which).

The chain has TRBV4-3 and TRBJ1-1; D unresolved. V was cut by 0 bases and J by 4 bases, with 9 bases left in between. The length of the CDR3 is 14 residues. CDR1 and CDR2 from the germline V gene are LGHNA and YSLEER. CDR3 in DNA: TGCGCCAGCAGCCAAGATTGGGTTCTCACTGAAGCTTTCTTT. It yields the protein CASSQDWVLTEAFF.

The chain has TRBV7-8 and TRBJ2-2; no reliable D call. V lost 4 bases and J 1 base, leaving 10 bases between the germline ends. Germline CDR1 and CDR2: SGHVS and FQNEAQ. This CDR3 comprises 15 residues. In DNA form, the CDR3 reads TGTGCCAGCAGCTCCCGACGGATGAACACCGGGGAGCTGTTTTTT. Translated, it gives CASSSRRMNTGELFF.

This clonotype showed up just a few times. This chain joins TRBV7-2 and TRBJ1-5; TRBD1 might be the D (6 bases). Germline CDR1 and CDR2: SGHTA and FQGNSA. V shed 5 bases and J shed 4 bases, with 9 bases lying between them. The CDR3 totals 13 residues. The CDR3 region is CASSGDINQPQHF. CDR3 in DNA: TGTGCCAGCAGCGGGGACATTAATCAGCCCCAGCATTTT.

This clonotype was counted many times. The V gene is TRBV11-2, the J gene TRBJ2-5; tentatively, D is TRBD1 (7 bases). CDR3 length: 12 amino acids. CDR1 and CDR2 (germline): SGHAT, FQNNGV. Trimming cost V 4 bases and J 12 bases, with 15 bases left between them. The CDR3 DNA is TGTGCCAGCAGCTCCCCAGGGGGGTATAAGTACTTC. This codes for CASSSPGGYKYF. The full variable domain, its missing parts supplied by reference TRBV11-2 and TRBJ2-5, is EAGVAQSPRYKIIEKRQSVAFWCNPISGHATLYWYQQILGQGPKLLIQFQNNGVVDDSQLPKDRFSAERLKGVDSTLKIQPAKLEDSAVYLCASSSPGGYKYFGPGTRLLVL.

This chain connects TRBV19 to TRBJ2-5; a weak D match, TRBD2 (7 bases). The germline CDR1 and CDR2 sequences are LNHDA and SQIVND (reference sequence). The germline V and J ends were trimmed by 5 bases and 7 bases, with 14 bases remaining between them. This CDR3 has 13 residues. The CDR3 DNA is TGTGCCAGTAGTCGAGGACAGCGGGGGACCCAGTACTTC. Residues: CASSRGQRGTQYF.

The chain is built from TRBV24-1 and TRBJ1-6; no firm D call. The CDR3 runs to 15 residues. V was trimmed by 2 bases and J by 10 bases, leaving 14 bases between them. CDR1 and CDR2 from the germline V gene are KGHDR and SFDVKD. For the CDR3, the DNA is TGTGCCACCAGTGATTCTAAGCGTATGGCCTCACCCCTCCACTTT. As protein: CATSDSKRMASPLHF.

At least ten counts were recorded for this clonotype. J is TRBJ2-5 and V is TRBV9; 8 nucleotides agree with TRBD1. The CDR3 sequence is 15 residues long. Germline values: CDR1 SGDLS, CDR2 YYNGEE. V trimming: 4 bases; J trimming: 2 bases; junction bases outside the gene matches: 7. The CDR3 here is CASSRDRGGQETQYF. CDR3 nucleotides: TGTGCCAGCAGCCGCGACAGGGGAGGACAAGAGACCCAGTACTTC.

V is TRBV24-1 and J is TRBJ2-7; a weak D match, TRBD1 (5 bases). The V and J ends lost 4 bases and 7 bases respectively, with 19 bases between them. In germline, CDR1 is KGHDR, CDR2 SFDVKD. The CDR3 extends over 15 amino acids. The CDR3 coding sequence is TGTGCCACCAGTGACAGGGAAGGCTCCTACAATGAGCAGTACTTC. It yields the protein CATSDREGSYNEQYF.

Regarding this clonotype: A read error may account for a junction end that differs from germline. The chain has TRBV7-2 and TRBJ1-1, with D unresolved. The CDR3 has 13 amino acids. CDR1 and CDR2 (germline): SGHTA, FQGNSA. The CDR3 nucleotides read TGTGCCGGCAGCTTCGGCAAGTTAGCTGAAGCTTTCTTT. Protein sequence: CAGSFGKLAEAFF.

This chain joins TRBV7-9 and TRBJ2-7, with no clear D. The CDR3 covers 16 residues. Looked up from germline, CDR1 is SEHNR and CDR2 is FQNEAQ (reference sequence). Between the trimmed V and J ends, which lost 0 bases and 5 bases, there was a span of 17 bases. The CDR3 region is CASSLALAEPAHEQYF. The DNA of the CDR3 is TGTGCCAGCAGCTTAGCGCTGGCGGAGCCAGCCCACGAGCAGTACTTC. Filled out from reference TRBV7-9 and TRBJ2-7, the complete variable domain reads DTGVSQNPRHKITKRGQNVTFRCDPISEHNRLYWYRQTLGQGPEFLTYFQNEAQLEKSRLLSDRFSAERPKGSFSTLEIQRTEQGDSAMYLCASSLALAEPAHEQYFGPGTRLTVT.

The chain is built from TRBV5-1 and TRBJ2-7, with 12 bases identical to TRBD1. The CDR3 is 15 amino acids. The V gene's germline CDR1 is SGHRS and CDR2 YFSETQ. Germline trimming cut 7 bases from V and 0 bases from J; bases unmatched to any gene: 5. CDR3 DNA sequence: TGCGCCAGCGGGACAGGGGGCAGGAGCTCCTACGAGCAGTACTTC. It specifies CASGTGGRSSYEQYF.

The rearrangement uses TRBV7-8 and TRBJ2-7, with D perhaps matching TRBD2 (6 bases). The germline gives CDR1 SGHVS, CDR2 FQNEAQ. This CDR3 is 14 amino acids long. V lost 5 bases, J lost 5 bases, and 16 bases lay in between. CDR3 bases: TGTGCCAGCAGCCCCCCTTCGGGAGTCCACGAGCAGTACTTC. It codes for CASSPPSGVHEQYF.

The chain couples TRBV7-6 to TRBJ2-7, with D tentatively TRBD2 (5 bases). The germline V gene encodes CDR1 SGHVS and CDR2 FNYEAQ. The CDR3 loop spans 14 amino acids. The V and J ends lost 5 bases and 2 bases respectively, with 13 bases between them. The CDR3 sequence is CASSRGQAPYEQYF. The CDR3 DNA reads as TGTGCCAGCAGCAGAGGGCAGGCCCCCTACGAGCAGTACTTC. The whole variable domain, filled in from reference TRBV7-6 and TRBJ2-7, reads GAGVSQSPRYKVTKRGQDVALRCDPISGHVSLYWYRQALGQGPEFLTYFNYEAQQDKSGLPNDRFSAERPEGSISTLTIQRTEQRDSAMYRCASSRGQAPYEQYFGPGTRLTVT.

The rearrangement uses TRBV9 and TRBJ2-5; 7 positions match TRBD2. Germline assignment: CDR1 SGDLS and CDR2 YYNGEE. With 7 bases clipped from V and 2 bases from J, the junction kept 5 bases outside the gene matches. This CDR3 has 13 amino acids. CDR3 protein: CASGGLHQETQYF. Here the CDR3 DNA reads TGTGCCAGCGGGGGACTACATCAAGAGACCCAGTACTTC.

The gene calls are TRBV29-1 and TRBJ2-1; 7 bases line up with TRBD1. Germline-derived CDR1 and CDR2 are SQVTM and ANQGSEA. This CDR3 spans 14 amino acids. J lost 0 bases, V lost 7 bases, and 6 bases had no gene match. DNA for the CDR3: TGCAGCGCCCAGGGGGAGAGCTCCTACAATGAGCAGTTCTTC. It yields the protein CSAQGESSYNEQFF.

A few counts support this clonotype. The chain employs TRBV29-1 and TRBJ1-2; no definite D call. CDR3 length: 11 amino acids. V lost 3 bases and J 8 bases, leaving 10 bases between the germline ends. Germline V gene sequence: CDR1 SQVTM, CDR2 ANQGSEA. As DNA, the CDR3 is TGCAGCGTTGATCTAGCGGAGGGCTACACCTTC. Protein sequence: CSVDLAEGYTF.

The CDR3 sequence is CASSFGGPSGNTIYF. The CDR3 DNA follows: TGTGCCAGCAGCTTCGGGGGACCCTCTGGAAACACCATATATTTT. This chain links TRBV5-6 with TRBJ1-3, with D possibly TRBD1 on 5 matching bases. Trimming removed 2 bases from V and 0 bases from J, with 9 bases in between. Germline CDR1 and CDR2: SGHDT and YYEEEE. The CDR3 extends over 15 amino acids.

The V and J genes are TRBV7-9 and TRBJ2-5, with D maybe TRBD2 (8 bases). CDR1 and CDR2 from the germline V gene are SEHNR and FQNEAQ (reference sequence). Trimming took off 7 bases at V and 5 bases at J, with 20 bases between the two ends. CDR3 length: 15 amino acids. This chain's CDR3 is CASIARGTRFETQYF. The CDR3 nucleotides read TGTGCCAGCATAGCCAGGGGGACTAGGTTCGAGACCCAGTACTTC.

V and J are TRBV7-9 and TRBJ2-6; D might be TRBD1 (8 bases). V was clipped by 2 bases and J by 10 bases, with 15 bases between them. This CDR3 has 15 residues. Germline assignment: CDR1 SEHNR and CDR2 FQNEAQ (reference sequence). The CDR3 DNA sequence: TGTGCCAGCAGCTTACCCATACAGGGGGGGAACGTCCTGACTTTC. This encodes CASSLPIQGGNVLTF.

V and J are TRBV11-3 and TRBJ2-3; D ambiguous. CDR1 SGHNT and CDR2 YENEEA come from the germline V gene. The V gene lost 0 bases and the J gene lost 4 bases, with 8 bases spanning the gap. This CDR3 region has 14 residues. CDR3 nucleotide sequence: TGTGCCAGCAGCTTAGACGCAGGAGCAGATACGCAGTATTTT. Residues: CASSLDAGADTQYF. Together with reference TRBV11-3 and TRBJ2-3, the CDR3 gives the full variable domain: EAGVVQSPRYKIIEKKQPVAFWCNPISGHNTLYWYLQNLGQGPELLIRYENEEAVDDSQLPKDRFSAERLKGVDSTLKIQPAELGDSAVYLCASSLDAGADTQYFGPGTRLTVL.

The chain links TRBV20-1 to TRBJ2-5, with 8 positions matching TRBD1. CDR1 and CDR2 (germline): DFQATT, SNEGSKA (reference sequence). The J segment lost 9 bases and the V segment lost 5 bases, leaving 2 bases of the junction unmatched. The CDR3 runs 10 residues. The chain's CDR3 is CSAAQGAQYF. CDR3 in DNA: TGCAGTGCTGCACAGGGGGCCCAGTACTTC.

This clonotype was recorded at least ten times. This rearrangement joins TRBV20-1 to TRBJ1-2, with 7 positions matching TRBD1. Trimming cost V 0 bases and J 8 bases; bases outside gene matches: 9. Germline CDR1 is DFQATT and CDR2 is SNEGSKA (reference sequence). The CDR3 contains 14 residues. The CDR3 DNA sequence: TGCAGTGCTAGAGATCGAAGGGGGCCGAGAGGCTACACCTTC. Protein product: CSARDRRGPRGYTF.

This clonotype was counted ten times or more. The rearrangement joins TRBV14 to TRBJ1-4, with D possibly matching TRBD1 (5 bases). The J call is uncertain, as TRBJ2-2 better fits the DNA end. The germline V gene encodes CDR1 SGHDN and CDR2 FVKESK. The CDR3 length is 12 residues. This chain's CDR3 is CASSQLDRELFF. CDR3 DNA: TGTGCCAGCAGCCAATTGGACAGGGAGCTGTTTTTT.

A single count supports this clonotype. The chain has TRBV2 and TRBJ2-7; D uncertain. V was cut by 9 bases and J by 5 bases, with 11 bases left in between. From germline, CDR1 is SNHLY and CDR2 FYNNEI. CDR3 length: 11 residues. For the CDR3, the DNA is TGTGCCAGACATGGATCCCACGAGCAGTACTTC. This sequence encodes CARHGSHEQYF.

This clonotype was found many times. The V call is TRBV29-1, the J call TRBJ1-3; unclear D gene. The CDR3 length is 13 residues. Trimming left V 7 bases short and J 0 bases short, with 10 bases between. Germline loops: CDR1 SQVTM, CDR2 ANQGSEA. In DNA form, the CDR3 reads TGCAGCGGGCTGGTTTCCTCTGGAAACACCATATATTTT. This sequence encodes CSGLVSSGNTIYF.

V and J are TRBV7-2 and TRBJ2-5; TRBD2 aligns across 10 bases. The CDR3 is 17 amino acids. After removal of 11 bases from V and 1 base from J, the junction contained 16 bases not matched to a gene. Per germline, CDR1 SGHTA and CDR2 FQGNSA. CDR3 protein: CAGISRSGRPSQETQYF. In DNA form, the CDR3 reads TGTGCCGGCATCTCCCGTAGCGGGAGGCCCTCCCAAGAGACCCAGTACTTC.

The CDR3 protein is CATRTGTGQETQYF. CDR3 in DNA: TGTGCCACCCGAACCGGGACAGGGCAAGAGACCCAGTACTTC. This chain links TRBV19 with TRBJ2-5; 9 bases align to TRBD1. The germline CDR1 and CDR2 sequences are LNHDA and SQIVND (reference sequence). The CDR3 has 14 amino acids. V was clipped by 10 bases and J by 2 bases; unmatched bases: 8.